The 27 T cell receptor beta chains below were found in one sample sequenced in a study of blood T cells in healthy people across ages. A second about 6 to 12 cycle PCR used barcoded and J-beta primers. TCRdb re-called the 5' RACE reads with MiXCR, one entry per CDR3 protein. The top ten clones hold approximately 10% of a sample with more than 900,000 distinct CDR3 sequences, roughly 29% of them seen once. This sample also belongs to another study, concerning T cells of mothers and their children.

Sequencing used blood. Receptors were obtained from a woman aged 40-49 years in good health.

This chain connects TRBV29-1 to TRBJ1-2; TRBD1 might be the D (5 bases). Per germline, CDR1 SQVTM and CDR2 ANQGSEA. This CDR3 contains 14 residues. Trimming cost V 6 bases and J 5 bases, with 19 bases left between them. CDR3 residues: CSVEPGGALYGYTF. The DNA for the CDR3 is TGCAGCGTGGAGCCGGGTGGGGCACTTTATGGCTACACCTTC. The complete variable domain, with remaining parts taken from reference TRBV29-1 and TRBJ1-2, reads SAVISQKPSRDICQRGTSLTIQCQVDSQVTMMFWYRQQPGQSLTLIATANQGSEATYESGFVIDKFPISRPNLTFSTLTVSNMSPEDSSIYLCSVEPGGALYGYTFGSGTRLTVV.

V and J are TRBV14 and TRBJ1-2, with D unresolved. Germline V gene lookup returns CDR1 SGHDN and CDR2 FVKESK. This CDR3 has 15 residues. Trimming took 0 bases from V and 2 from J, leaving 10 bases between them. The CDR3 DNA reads TGTGCCAGCAGCCAAGAAGGCGGACTCAACTATGGCTACACCTTC. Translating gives CASSQEGGLNYGYTF.

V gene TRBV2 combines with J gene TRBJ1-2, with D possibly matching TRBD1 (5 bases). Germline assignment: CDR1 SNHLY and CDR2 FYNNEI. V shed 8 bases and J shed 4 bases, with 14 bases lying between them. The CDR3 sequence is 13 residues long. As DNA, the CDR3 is TGTGCCAGCGGAACCGGGGCTATCTATGGCTACACCTTC. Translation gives CASGTGAIYGYTF.

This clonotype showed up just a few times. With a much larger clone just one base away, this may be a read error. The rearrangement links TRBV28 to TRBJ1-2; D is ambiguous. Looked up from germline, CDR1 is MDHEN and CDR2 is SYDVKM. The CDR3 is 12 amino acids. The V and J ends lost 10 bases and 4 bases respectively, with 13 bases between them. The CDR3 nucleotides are TGTGCCATCCTCCAGGAGCCCTATGGCTACACCTTC. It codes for CAILQEPYGYTF.

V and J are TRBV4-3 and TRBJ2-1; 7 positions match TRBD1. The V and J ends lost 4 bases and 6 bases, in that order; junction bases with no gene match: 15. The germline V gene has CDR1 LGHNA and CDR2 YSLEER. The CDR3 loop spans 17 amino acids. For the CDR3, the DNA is TGCGCCAGCAGCCCCGACCGGAACAGGGGAATAAGCAATGAGCAGTTCTTC. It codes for CASSPDRNRGISNEQFF.

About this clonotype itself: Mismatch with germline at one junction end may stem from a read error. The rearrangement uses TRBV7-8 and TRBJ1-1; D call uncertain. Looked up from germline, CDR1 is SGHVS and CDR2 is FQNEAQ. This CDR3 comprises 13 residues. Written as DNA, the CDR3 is TGTGCGAGCAGTGGACCGACGAACACTGAAGCTTTCTTT. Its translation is CASSGPTNTEAFF.

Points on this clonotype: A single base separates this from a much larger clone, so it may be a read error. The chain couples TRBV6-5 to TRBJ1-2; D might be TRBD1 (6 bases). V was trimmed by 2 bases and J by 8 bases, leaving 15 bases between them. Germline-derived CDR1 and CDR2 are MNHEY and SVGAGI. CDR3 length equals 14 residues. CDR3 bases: TGTGCCAGCAGTTACGGACAGAGAAGAGGAGGCTACACCTTC. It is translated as CASSYGQRRGGYTF.

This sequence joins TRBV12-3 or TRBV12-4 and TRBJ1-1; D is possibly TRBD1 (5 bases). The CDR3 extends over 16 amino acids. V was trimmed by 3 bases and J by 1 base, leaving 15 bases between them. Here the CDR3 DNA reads TGTGCCAGCAGTTTCTGGGACCTATCCCGGAACACTGAAGCTTTCTTT. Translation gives CASSFWDLSRNTEAFF.

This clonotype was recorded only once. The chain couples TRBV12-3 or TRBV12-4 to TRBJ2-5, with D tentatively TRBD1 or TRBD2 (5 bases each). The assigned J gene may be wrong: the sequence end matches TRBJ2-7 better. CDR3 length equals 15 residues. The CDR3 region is CASSLPGPLTYEQYF. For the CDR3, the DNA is TGTGCCAGCAGTTTACCGGGGCCCCTAACCTACGAGCAGTACTTC.

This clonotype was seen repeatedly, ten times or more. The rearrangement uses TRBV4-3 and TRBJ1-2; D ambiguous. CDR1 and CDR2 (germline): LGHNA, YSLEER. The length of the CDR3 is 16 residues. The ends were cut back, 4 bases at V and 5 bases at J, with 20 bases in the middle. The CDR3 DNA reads TGCGCCAGCAGCCCGACTTGGGAGGAATTAACTTATGGCTACACCTTC. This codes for CASSPTWEELTYGYTF.

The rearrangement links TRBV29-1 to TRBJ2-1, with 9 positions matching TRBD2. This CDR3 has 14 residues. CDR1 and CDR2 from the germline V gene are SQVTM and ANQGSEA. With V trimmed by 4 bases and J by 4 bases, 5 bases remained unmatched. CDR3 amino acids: CSVVLTSGYNEQFF. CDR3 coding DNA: TGCAGCGTTGTTTTGACTAGCGGTTACAATGAGCAGTTCTTC.

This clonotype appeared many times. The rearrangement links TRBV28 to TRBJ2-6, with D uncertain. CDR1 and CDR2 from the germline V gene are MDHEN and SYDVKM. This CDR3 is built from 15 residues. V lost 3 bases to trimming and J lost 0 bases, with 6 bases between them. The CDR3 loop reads CASSLMDSGANVLTF. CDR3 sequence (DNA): TGTGCCAGCAGTTTGATGGACTCTGGGGCCAACGTCCTGACTTTC.

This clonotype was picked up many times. CDR3 in amino acids: CASTLRGGRGTQYF. DNA for the CDR3: TGTGCCAGCACCTTACGGGGGGGCCGGGGGACCCAGTACTTC. The V call is TRBV28, the J call TRBJ2-5, with 8 bases lining up with TRBD2. This CDR3 spans 14 amino acids. Germline-derived CDR1 and CDR2 are MDHEN and SYDVKM. The V gene end was trimmed by 7 bases and the J gene end by 7 bases; junction bases not matched to a gene: 11.

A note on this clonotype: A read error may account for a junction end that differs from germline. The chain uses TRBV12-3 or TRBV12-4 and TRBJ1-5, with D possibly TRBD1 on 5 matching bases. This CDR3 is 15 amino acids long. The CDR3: CASGLGRSFNQPQHF. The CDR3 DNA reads TGCGCCAGCGGGTTGGGACGGTCCTTCAATCAGCCCCAGCATTTT.

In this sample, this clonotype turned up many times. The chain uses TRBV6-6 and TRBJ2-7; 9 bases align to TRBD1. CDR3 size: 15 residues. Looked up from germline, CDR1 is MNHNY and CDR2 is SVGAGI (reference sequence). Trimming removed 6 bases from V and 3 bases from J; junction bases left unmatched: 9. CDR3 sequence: CASRTFRDRVYEQYF. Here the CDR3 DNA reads TGTGCCAGCAGGACTTTCCGGGACAGGGTCTACGAGCAGTACTTC.

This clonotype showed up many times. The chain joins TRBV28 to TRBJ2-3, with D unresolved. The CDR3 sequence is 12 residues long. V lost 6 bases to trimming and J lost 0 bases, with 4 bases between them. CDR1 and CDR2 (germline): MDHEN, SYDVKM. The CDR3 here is CASRDSTDTQYF. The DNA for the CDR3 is TGTGCCAGCAGGGACAGCACAGATACGCAGTATTTT.

DNA of the CDR3: TGTGCCAGCAGTCCCCCCACCGGGACTAGCGGGAGGGGGACAGATACGCAGTATTTT. Translation gives CASSPPTGTSGRGTDTQYF. The chain has TRBV28 and TRBJ2-3; 16 nucleotides agree with TRBD2. The CDR3 is 19 residues long. Per the germline V gene, CDR1 is MDHEN and CDR2 is SYDVKM. J was trimmed by 3 bases and V by 5 bases; bases with no gene match: 11.

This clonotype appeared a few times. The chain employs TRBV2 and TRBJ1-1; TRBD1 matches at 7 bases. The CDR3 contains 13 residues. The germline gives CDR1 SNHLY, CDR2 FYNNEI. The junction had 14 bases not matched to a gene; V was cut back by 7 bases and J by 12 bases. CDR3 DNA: TGTGCCAGCAACCAACAGGGGATGCGGCGGTCTTTCTTT. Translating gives CASNQQGMRRSFF.

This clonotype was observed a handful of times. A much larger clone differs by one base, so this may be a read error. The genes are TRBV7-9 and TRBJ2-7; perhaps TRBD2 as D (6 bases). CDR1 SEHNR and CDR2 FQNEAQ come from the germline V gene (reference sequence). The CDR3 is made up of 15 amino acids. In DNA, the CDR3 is TGTGTCAGCACCCCGCTTGGGGGGACGGTGTACGAGCAGTACTTC. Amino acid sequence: CVSTPLGGTVYEQYF.

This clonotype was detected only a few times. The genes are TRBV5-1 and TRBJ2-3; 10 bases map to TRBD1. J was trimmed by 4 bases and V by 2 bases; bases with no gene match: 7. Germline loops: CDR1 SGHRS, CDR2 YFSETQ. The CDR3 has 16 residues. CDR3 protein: CASSLTGTGASDTQYF. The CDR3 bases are TGCGCCAGCAGCTTAACCGGGACAGGGGCCTCAGATACGCAGTATTTT.

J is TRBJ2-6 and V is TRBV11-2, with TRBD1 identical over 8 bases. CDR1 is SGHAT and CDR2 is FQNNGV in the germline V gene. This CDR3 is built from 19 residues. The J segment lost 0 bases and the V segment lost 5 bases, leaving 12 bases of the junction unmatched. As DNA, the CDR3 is TGTGCCAGCAGCCTTCATTCCGGGACAGGTACCTCTGGGGCCAACGTCCTGACTTTC. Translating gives CASSLHSGTGTSGANVLTF.

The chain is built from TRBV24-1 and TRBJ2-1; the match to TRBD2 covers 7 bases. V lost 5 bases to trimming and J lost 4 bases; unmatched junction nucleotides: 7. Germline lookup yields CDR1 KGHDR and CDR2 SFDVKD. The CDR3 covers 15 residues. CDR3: CATSARLARYNEQFF. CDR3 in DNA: TGTGCCACCAGTGCGCGACTAGCTAGATACAATGAGCAGTTCTTC.

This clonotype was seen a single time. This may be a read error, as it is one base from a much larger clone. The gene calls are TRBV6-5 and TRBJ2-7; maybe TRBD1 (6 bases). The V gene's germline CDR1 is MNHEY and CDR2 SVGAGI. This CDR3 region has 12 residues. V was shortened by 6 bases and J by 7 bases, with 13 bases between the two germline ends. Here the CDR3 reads CASSGQYNEQYF. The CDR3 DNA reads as TGTGCCAGCAGCGGACAGTACAATGAGCAGTACTTC.

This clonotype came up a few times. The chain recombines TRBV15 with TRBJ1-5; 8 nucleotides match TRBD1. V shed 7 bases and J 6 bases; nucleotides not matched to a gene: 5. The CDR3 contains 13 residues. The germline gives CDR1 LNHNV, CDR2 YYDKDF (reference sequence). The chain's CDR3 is CATTGTGPQPQHF. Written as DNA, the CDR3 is TGTGCCACCACCGGGACAGGTCCTCAGCCCCAGCATTTT.

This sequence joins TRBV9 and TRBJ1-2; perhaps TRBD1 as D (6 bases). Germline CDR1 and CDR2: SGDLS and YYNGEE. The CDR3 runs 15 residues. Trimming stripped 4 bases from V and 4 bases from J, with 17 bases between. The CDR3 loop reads CASSPSPQGSYGYTF. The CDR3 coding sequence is TGTGCCAGCAGCCCTTCCCCACAGGGTAGCTATGGCTACACCTTC.

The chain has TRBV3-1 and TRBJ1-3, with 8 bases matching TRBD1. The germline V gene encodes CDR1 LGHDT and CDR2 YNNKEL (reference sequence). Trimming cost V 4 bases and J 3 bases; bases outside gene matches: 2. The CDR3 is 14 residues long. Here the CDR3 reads CASSLGQVGNTIYF. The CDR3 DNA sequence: TGTGCCAGCAGCCTGGGACAGGTTGGAAACACCATATATTTT. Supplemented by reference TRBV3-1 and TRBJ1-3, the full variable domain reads DTAVSQTPKYLVTQMGNDKSIKCEQNLGHDTMYWYKQDSKKFLKIMFSYNNKELIINETVPNRFSPKSPDKAHLNLHINSLELGDSAVYFCASSLGQVGNTIYFGEGSWLTVV.

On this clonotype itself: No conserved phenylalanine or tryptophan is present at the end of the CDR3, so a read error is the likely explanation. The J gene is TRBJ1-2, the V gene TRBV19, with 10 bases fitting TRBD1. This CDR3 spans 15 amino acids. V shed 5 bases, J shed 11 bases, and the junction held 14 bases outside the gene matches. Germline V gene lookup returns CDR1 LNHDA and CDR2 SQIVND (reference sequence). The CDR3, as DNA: TGTGCCAGTAGTCTTGGGACAGGGGCCCTAATTGGGTACACCTGC. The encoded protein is CASSLGTGALIGYTC.